This T cell receptor beta chain was sequenced for a study of cytomegalovirus exposure and HLA in healthy donors. As for the study in general: A prior analysis found 100 million to 140 million unique TCR beta sequences from around 190 million T cells.

General study findings and limits: Per published accounts, TCR beta sequences correctly predicted the HLA-A and HLA-B alleles of most subjects.

Concerning this clone: Its antigen is as yet unknown.

The CDR3 contains 12 residues. The V gene end was trimmed by 8 bases and the J gene end by 7 bases; junction bases not matched to a gene: 5. The germline V gene has CDR1 MDHEN and CDR2 SYDVKM. The PCR made use of 60 Vbeta and 13 Jbeta primers. The protocol was immunoSEQ multiplex PCR, while the TCRdb copy is restricted to in-frame clones and leaves out a portion. The listing contains 30,000 to 35,000 clones. The TCR comes from a woman in her 40s in good health and CMV-seropositive. Sequenced input: PBMCs. V and J are TRBV28 and TRBJ1-2, with 9 bases fitting TRBD1. The CDR3 is CASAGQGVGYTF. CDR3 nucleotides: TGTGCCAGCGCGGGACAGGGCGTTGGCTACACCTTC.